Shown below are 5 T cell receptor beta chains from a single sample sequenced in a study of identical twins. TCRdb re-called the 5' RACE reads through MiXCR, storing one row per CDR3 protein. The table has around 470,000 distinct CDR3 sequences, 13% to 15% seen once. These data were likewise used in another study, on yellow fever vaccine responses in identical twins.

Sequencing was carried out using CD4+ T cells sorted from blood. The receptor set was obtained from a woman under 30 in good health.

This clonotype came up a few times. This chain links TRBV6-2 or TRBV6-3 with TRBJ1-2; tentatively, D is TRBD1 (5 bases). The CDR3 contains 16 residues. V lost 5 bases to trimming and J lost 7 bases, with 23 bases between them. The germline V gene encodes CDR1 MNHEY and CDR2 SVGEGT. DNA for the CDR3: TGTGCCAGCAGTGCGACCCGGGACGGCCCTATCAGTGGCTACACCTTC. It yields the protein CASSATRDGPISGYTF.

This clonotype was recorded many times. The chain links TRBV7-2 to TRBJ1-6; 9 positions match TRBD1. In germline, CDR1 is SGHTA, CDR2 FQGNSA. With V trimmed by 4 bases and J by 8 bases, 3 bases remained unmatched. The CDR3 is made up of 14 amino acids. Here the CDR3 DNA reads TGTGCCAGCAGCTCGGGACAGGGTTATTCACCCCTCCACTTT. Its translation is CASSSGQGYSPLHF.

There are many counts of this clonotype. V gene TRBV6-2 or TRBV6-3 combines with J gene TRBJ2-3; no firm D call. CDR1 is MNHEY and CDR2 is SVGEGT in the germline V gene. V shed 6 bases and J shed 2 bases, with 3 bases lying between them. The CDR3 extends over 11 amino acids. CDR3 sequence (DNA): TGTGCCAGCAGGGACACAGATACGCAGTATTTT. It is translated as CASRDTDTQYF.

This clonotype occurred a few times. This rearrangement joins TRBV10-2 to TRBJ2-2, with TRBD2 matching 12 bases. This CDR3 region has 15 residues. Trimming removed 7 bases from V and 4 bases from J; junction bases left unmatched: 4. In germline, CDR1 is WSHSY, CDR2 SAAADI. The CDR3 DNA reads as TGCGCCAGCAAATTGGGACTAGCGGGCACCGGGGAGCTGTTTTTT. Translation: CASKLGLAGTGELFF.

In this sample, this clonotype turned up a few times. The chain has TRBV24-1 and TRBJ2-2; D is undetermined. The ends were cut back, 7 bases at V and 1 base at J, with 9 bases in the middle. Germline-derived CDR1 and CDR2 are KGHDR and SFDVKD. The CDR3 is 14 residues long. CDR3 nucleotides: TGTGCCACCAGGCCGACTTTGAACACCGGGGAGCTGTTTTTT. It encodes CATRPTLNTGELFF.